Detailed here is one TCR beta chain. The assay was run at deep level. The data were produced by immunoSEQ multiplex PCR, yet TCRdb's version contains in-frame clones alone and is incomplete. Counted here are more than 450,000 clones, around 74% occurring once; the ten biggest clones make up approximately 13%. This sample is part of a study of shared clonotypes between healthy human individuals. Trimming took 0 bases from V and 0 from J, leaving 10 bases between them. CDR3 length equals 16 residues. Looked up from germline, CDR1 is LGHNA and CDR2 is YSLEER. V usage is TRBV4-3 and J usage is TRBJ2-3; D possibly uses TRBD1 or TRBD2 (5 bases each). The sequence came from a woman in her thirties or forties in good health. Some clones in this sample may be carry-over from other donors' samples. The sample comprised PBMCs. The CDR3 nucleotides read TGCGCCAGCAGCCAAGATTGGGACGCCAGCACAGATACGCAGTATTTT. Amino acids: CASSQDWDASTDTQYF.